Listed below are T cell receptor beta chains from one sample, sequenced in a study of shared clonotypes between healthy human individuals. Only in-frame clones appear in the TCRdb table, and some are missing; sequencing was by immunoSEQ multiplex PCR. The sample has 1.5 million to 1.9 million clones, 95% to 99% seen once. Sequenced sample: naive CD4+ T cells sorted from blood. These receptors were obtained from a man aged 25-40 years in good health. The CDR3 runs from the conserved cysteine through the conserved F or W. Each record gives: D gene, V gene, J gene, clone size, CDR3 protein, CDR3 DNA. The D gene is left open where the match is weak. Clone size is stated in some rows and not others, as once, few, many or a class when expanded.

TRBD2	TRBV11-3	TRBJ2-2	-	CASSVLAGAGELFF	TGTGCCAGCAGCGTCCTAGCGGGAGCCGGGGAGCTGTTTTTT
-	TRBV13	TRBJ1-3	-	CASSFKPGSSGNTIYF	TGTGCCAGCAGCTTTAAACCGGGGAGCTCTGGAAACACCATATATTTT
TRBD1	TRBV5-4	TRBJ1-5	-	CASSLDRGRNQPQHF	TGTGCCAGCAGCTTGGACAGGGGGCGCAATCAGCCCCAGCATTTT
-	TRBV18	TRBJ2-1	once	CASSPRSSLNEQFF	TGTGCCAGCTCACCACGGTCTAGTCTCAATGAGCAGTTCTTC
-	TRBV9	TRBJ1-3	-	CASSATQGPGNTIYF	TGTGCCAGCAGCGCAACTCAGGGCCCTGGAAACACCATATATTTT
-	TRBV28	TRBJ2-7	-	CASSPVRGDNFHEQYF	TGTGCCAGCAGCCCCGTAAGGGGGGACAACTTCCACGAGCAGTACTTC
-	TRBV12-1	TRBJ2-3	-	CASSLARGSIMVADTQYF	TGTGCCAGCAGCCTCGCTCGCGGGAGTATCATGGTCGCAGATACGCAGTATTTT
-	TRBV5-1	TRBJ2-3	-	CASSLVTSTDTQYF	TGCGCCAGCAGCTTGGTAACCTCCACAGATACGCAGTATTTT
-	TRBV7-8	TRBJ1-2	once	CASSLGTDNYGYTF	TGTGCCAGCAGCCTAGGGACCGACAACTATGGCTACACCTTC
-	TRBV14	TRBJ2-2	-	CASSHSGIDRPMNTGELFF	TGTGCCAGCAGCCATTCTGGAATAGACCGACCGATGAACACCGGGGAGCTGTTTTTT
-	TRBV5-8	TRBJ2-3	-	CASSLYLGGGTDTQYF	TGTGCCAGCAGCTTGTACTTGGGGGGCGGCACAGATACGCAGTATTTT
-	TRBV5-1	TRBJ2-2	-	CASSRWGRNTGELFF	TGCGCCAGCAGCCGATGGGGCAGGAACACCGGGGAGCTGTTTTTT
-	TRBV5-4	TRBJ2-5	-	CASSQGVETQYF	TGTGCCAGCAGCCAAGGGGTCGAGACCCAGTACTTC
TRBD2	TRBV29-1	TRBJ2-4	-	CSVEERLAGIAKNIQYF	TGCAGCGTTGAAGAAAGGCTAGCGGGAATTGCCAAAAACATTCAGTACTTC